This TCR beta chain was captured in a study of early T cells in non-severe SARS-CoV-2 infection. This clonotype was seen a few times. Researchers tagged individual cDNA molecules with unique molecular identifiers. One entry per CDR3 protein results from TCRdb running MiXCR on the 5' RACE reads. The profile covers roughly 48,000 distinct CDR3 sequences, with approximately 5.6% appearing a single time and about 4.3% taken by the ten largest. The CDR3 is made up of 14 amino acids. CDR1 is SGHDT and CDR2 is YYEEEE in the germline V gene. Trimming left V 4 bases short and J 0 bases short, with 11 bases between.

The chain joins TRBV5-6 to TRBJ2-7; possibly TRBD2 for D (5 bases). This receptor was taken from an adult who was a healthcare worker with PCR-confirmed SARS-CoV-2 infection or an uninfected control (not recorded which). The sequenced sample was whole blood. CDR3 protein: CASSGETYSYEQYF. CDR3 coding DNA: TGTGCCAGCAGCGGGGAGACATACTCCTACGAGCAGTACTTC.